This T cell receptor beta chain originates from a study of CD8+CD57+ T cells in acquired aplastic anemia. About the study: DNA from sorted CD4+ and CD8+ cells averaged around 3.2 ug.

Genomic DNA constituted the template upon which TCR beta VDJ and CDR3 profiling was performed. TCRdb analysed the reads with MiXCR anew, one entry per CDR3 protein. The table lists 200,000 to 250,000 distinct CDR3 sequences, approximately 60% of them singletons, with around 58% in the top ten. This clonotype was seen only once. Its specificity is unknown. Germline CDR1 SQVTM, CDR2 ANQGSEA. Losses at the gene ends were 6 bases for V and 5 bases for J; bases not matched to a gene: 10. The CDR3 consists of 14 residues. Patients who underwent sequencing had shown CD8+CD57+ cell expansion by flow cytometry. At blood sampling, none of the patients had yet received therapy. Study-wide findings and caveats: Patients did not significantly differ from controls in CD8+ Simpson's diversity. Comparison of patients with controls identified about 30 shared CD8+ CDR3 sequences.

This chain connects TRBV29-1 to TRBJ2-3; 8 positions match TRBD1. Sequenced sample: sorted CD4+, CD8+, or CD8+CD57+ T cells (not recorded which) from PBMCs. This sequence was found in a human donor with aplastic anemia. The CDR3 loop reads CSVATGGRGDTQYF. As DNA, the CDR3 is TGCAGCGTGGCAACAGGGGGTCGTGGAGATACGCAGTATTTT.